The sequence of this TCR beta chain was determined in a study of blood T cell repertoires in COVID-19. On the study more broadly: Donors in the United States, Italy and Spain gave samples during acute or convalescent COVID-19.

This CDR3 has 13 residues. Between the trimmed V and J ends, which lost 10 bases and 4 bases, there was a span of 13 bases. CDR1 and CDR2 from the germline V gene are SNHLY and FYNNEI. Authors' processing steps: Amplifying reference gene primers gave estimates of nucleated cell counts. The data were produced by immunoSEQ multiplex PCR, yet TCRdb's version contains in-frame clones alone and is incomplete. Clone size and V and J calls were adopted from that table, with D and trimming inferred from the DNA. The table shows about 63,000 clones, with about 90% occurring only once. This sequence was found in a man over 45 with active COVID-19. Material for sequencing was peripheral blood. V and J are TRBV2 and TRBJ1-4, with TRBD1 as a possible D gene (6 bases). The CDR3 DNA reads TGTGCCACTACTAGACAGGATAATGAAAAACTGTTTTTT. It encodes CATTRQDNEKLFF.